The 2 T cell receptor beta chains below were found in one sample sequenced in a study of CD8 T cells in ankylosing spondylitis. Regarding the study as a whole: Within ankylosing spondylitis blood, a TCR beta motif made up of under 10 highly homologous variants appeared to be characteristic.

Antigens for these TCRs are unknown. TCRdb used MiXCR to reprocess the 5' RACE reads, holding one entry per CDR3 protein. Here the sample spans over 700,000 distinct CDR3 sequences, around 19% being singletons. Sequencing was performed on blood, either unsorted or a sorted T cell fraction (not recorded which). The origin of the receptors is a male donor with ankylosing spondylitis.

This clonotype was counted a few times. The CDR3 sequence: CASRLDGQETQYF. CDR3 nucleotide sequence: TGTGCCAGCAGATTGGACGGCCAAGAGACCCAGTACTTC. The chain is built from TRBV11-2 and TRBJ2-5; no definite D call. This CDR3 region has 13 residues. CDR1 and CDR2 (germline): SGHAT, FQNNGV. V was pared by 6 bases and J by 1 base, with 9 bases between. The full variable domain, in which reference TRBV11-2 and TRBJ2-5 provide the parts outside the CDR3, is EAGVAQSPRYKIIEKRQSVAFWCNPISGHATLYWYQQILGQGPKLLIQFQNNGVVDDSQLPKDRFSAERLKGVDSTLKIQPAKLEDSAVYLCASRLDGQETQYFGPGTRLLVL.

This clonotype turned up a few times. J is TRBJ2-2 and V is TRBV9; no clear D. V lost 4 bases and J lost 5, with 9 bases in between. Per germline, CDR1 SGDLS and CDR2 YYNGEE. The CDR3 contains 13 residues. The CDR3 region is CASSLLQTGELFF. The CDR3 DNA reads as TGTGCCAGCAGCCTTCTTCAAACCGGGGAGCTGTTTTTT.